The following is a T cell receptor beta chain sequence with its context. CDR1 is KGHDR and CDR2 is SFDVKD in the germline V gene. This CDR3 comprises 17 residues. Losses at the gene ends were 4 bases for V and 1 base for J; bases not matched to a gene: 7. The data were obtained in a study of T cells in Graves' hyperthyroidism and ophthalmopathy. Exclusions: uncontrolled infection, other autoimmune disease, pregnancy, lactation. TCR beta CDR3 regions were amplified from RNA. In the first-round RT-PCR of the TCR CDR3, the HTBI primer set was used. TCRdb re-analysed the multiplex PCR reads in MiXCR, keeping a single row per CDR3 protein. The sample includes fewer than 500,000 distinct CDR3 sequences, 13% to 15% of them seen just once.

Specimen: blood. The V gene is TRBV24-1, the J gene TRBJ2-2; 8 nucleotides agree with TRBD1. The clonotype was recovered from a woman between 25 and 40 years old with Graves' ophthalmopathy. In DNA, the CDR3 is TGTGCCACCAGTGAGACCCGACAGGGGAAGAACACCGGGGAGCTGTTTTTT. The encoded protein is CATSETRQGKNTGELFF.